The source of this TCR beta chain is a study of beta chain features in type 1 diabetes. All of the isolated RNA was reverse transcribed, so expressed TCRB transcripts were sequenced. Some clones are missing from TCRdb's copy, which holds only in-frame ones; the method was immunoSEQ multiplex PCR. The sample includes around 500,000 clones, approximately 30% seen only once; the top ten take around 0.065%. The germline V gene has CDR1 SGHDT and CDR2 YYEEEE. V was trimmed by 1 base and J by 2 bases, leaving 3 bases between them. The CDR3 extends over 12 amino acids. This TCR came from a man younger than 35 in good health. The chain carries TRBV5-6 and TRBJ1-2; no clear D gene. The sequenced material came from naive CD4+ T cells from blood. This CDR3 reads CASSLYNYGYTF. CDR3 DNA sequence: TGTGCCAGCAGCTTGTACAACTATGGCTACACCTTC.